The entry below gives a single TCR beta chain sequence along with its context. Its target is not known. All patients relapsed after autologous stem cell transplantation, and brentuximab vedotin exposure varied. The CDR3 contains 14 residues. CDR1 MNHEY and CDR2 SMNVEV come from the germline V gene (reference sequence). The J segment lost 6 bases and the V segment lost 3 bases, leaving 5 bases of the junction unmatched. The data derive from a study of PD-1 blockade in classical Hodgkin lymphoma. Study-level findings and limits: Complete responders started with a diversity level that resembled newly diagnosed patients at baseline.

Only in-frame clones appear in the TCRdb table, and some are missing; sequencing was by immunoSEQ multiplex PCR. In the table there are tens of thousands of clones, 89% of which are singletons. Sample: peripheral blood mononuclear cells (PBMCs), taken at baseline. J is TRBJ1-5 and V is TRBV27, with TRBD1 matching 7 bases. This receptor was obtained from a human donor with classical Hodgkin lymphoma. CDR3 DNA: TGTGCCAGCAGTTTTAACAGGGGTACTCAGCCCCAGCATTTT. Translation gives CASSFNRGTQPQHF.